One and the same sample provided the 9 T cell receptor beta chains below, sequenced in a study of CD8 T cells in ankylosing spondylitis. No antigen has been identified for these receptors. Points from the study as a whole: Ankylosing spondylitis blood seemed to carry a telltale TCR beta motif made of seven or eight highly homologous variants.

TCRdb reanalysed the 5' RACE reads using MiXCR and keeps one entry per CDR3 protein. The sample lists 700,000 to 850,000 distinct CDR3 sequences, approximately 12% occurring once. The sample comprised blood, either unsorted or a sorted T cell fraction (not recorded which). Receptors originate from a male donor with ankylosing spondylitis.

Here the CDR3 reads CASSLTGLASTDTQYF. CDR3 in DNA: TGCGCCAGCAGCTTGACCGGACTAGCGAGCACAGATACGCAGTATTTT. J is TRBJ2-3 and V is TRBV5-1; TRBD2 agrees at 9 bases. Germline CDR1 reads SGHRS; CDR2 reads YFSETQ. The length of the CDR3 is 16 residues. Trimming took 1 base from V and 0 from J; bases not matched to a gene: 3.

V is TRBV5-1 and J is TRBJ2-7, with 8 bases identical to TRBD1. There are 15 residues in the CDR3. Germline V gene lookup returns CDR1 SGHRS and CDR2 YFSETQ. The junction had 9 bases not matched to a gene; V was cut back by 4 bases and J by 3 bases. The CDR3 sequence: CASSMRPGTGYEQYF. CDR3 DNA: TGCGCCAGCAGCATGAGACCCGGGACAGGCTACGAGCAGTACTTC.

This clonotype was seen repeatedly, ten times or more. For the CDR3, the DNA is TGTGCCACCAGACGAGGTACTGGCTACACCTTC. This codes for CATRRGTGYTF. The J gene is TRBJ1-2, the V gene TRBV12-3 or TRBV12-4; D unclear. V lost 10 bases to trimming and J lost 7 bases, with 13 bases between them. The CDR3 is made up of 11 amino acids.

This clonotype was seen a handful of times. The chain combines TRBV11-2 with TRBJ2-3, with TRBD2 identical over 9 bases. The CDR3 runs 14 residues. V lost 1 base to trimming and J lost 8 bases; unmatched junction nucleotides: 4. CDR1 is SGHAT and CDR2 is FQNNGV in the germline V gene. In DNA, the CDR3 is TGTGCCAGCAGCTTAGGCGGGGGGGCCGTTACGCAGTATTTT. This translates into CASSLGGGAVTQYF.

This clonotype showed up many times. This chain uses TRBV24-1 with TRBJ2-5; 11 nucleotides line up with TRBD1. V was pared by 4 bases and J by 5 bases, with 5 bases of the junction left unmatched. Per the germline V gene, CDR1 is KGHDR and CDR2 is SFDVKD. This CDR3 is 15 amino acids long. Here the CDR3 DNA reads TGTGCCACCAGTGACTCGGGACAGGGGGGGGAGACCCAGTACTTC. The encoded protein is CATSDSGQGGETQYF.

The rearrangement uses TRBV5-1 and TRBJ2-3, with D tentatively TRBD2 (7 bases). V was shortened by 7 bases and J by 2 bases, with 20 bases between the two germline ends. CDR1 and CDR2 from the germline V gene are SGHRS and YFSETQ. The CDR3 contains 16 residues. CDR3 nucleotide sequence: TGCGCCAGCGGGGGGGCAGGGGCAGCACACACAGATACGCAGTATTTT. Translated: CASGGAGAAHTDTQYF.

In this sample, this clonotype turned up a few times. The chain carries TRBV28 and TRBJ2-7; D remains ambiguous. Trimming removed 7 bases from V and 1 base from J, with 11 bases in between. Germline values: CDR1 MDHEN, CDR2 SYDVKM. The CDR3 sequence is 13 residues long. This CDR3 reads CASTLSSSYEQYF. CDR3 coding DNA: TGTGCCAGCACCCTCTCATCTTCCTACGAGCAGTACTTC.

This clonotype was observed many times. This sequence joins TRBV5-6 and TRBJ1-2; no clear D gene. The V gene's germline CDR1 is SGHDT and CDR2 YYEEEE. Trimming took 4 bases from V and 4 from J, leaving 14 bases between them. The CDR3 is made up of 14 amino acids. The CDR3 reads CASSTFNRLYGYTF. CDR3 coding DNA: TGTGCCAGCAGCACCTTTAACAGACTCTATGGCTACACCTTC. Full variable domain (outside the CDR3, taken from reference TRBV5-6 and TRBJ1-2): DAGVTQSPTHLIKTRGQQVTLRCSPKSGHDTVSWYQQALGQGPQFIFQYYEEEERQRGNFPDRFSGHQFPNYSSELNVNALLLGDSALYLCASSTFNRLYGYTFGSGTRLTVV.

This clonotype was counted between two and nine times. The V gene is TRBV18, the J gene TRBJ2-1; 9 nucleotides line up with TRBD2. The CDR3 extends over 15 amino acids. Germline V gene sequence: CDR1 KGHSH, CDR2 LQKENI. Trimming took 1 base from V and 5 from J; bases not matched to a gene: 3. The CDR3 loop reads CASSPLAGANNEQFF. The CDR3 bases are TGTGCCAGCTCACCACTAGCGGGAGCGAACAATGAGCAGTTCTTC.